The 6 T cell receptor beta chains in this list originate from one sample, sequenced in a study of T cell responses to AZD1222 COVID-19 vaccine. The table came from immunoSEQ multiplex PCR; TCRdb's copy has only in-frame clones and leaves some out. This sample has 120,000 to 150,000 clones, with roughly 88% found just once. The sample was peripheral blood, taken 28 days after the second dose of the MenACWY control vaccine. The receptors were sampled from an adult who received the MenACWY meningococcal vaccine as a control.

The chain joins TRBV9 to TRBJ1-4; no reliable D call. This CDR3 comprises 14 residues. Trimming stripped 4 bases from V and 10 bases from J, with 17 bases between. The germline V gene has CDR1 SGDLS and CDR2 YYNGEE. CDR3 sequence: CASSKLDTVRKLFF. The CDR3 region has the DNA TGTGCCAGCAGCAAGCTTGATACGGTCCGAAAACTGTTTTTT.

The V gene is TRBV28, the J gene TRBJ1-2; weak D call: TRBD1 (5 bases). V was clipped by 5 bases and J by 5 bases, with 15 bases between them. CDR3 length equals 14 residues. The germline V gene has CDR1 MDHEN and CDR2 SYDVKM. In DNA, the CDR3 is TGTGCCAGCAGTCACAGGACCTCTCATTATGGCTACACCTTC. Translation gives CASSHRTSHYGYTF.

This chain joins TRBV15 and TRBJ2-3; TRBD2 agrees at 8 bases. Per germline, CDR1 LNHNV and CDR2 YYDKDF (reference sequence). Trimming took 0 bases from V and 6 from J; bases not matched to a gene: 8. This CDR3 is built from 16 residues. CDR3 sequence: CATSRDLLAGQDTQYF. DNA for the CDR3: TGTGCCACCAGCAGAGACTTGCTAGCGGGCCAGGATACGCAGTATTTT. The whole variable domain, filled in from reference TRBV15 and TRBJ2-3, reads DAMVIQNPRYQVTQFGKPVTLSCSQTLNHNVMYWYQQKSSQAPKLLFHYYDKDFNNEADTPDNFQSRRPNTSFCFLDIRSPGLGDTAMYLCATSRDLLAGQDTQYFGPGTRLTVL.

This clone was counted once. CDR3 in DNA: TGTGCCAGCAGCTTAGATCCCGGGGGGGGACAGCCCCAGCATTTT. It yields the protein CASSLDPGGGQPQHF. The chain carries TRBV11-3 and TRBJ1-5; a weak D match, TRBD1 (5 bases). CDR1 is SGHNT, CDR2 YENEEA, per germline. The CDR3 runs to 15 residues. The V gene lost 0 bases and the J gene lost 7 bases, with 13 bases spanning the gap. The full variable domain, completed using reference TRBV11-3 and TRBJ1-5, is EAGVVQSPRYKIIEKKQPVAFWCNPISGHNTLYWYLQNLGQGPELLIRYENEEAVDDSQLPKDRFSAERLKGVDSTLKIQPAELGDSAVYLCASSLDPGGGQPQHFGDGTRLSIL.

CDR3 residues: CSVQDSGTQYF. Here the CDR3 DNA reads TGCAGCGTTCAGGACAGCGGGACCCAGTACTTC. The gene calls are TRBV29-1 and TRBJ2-5; the D gene is possibly TRBD1 (6 bases). The CDR3 is 11 residues long. V lost 5 bases and J 7 bases, leaving 11 bases between the germline ends. Germline CDR1 is SQVTM and CDR2 is ANQGSEA.

In its sample, this clone was seen a few times. This rearrangement joins TRBV27 to TRBJ2-7; 7 positions match TRBD2. CDR1 is MNHEY and CDR2 is SMNVEV in the germline V gene (reference sequence). The CDR3 spans 14 residues. Germline trimming cut 9 bases from V and 7 bases from J; bases unmatched to any gene: 15. The CDR3 reads CARPGTTFVWEQYF. The CDR3 DNA sequence: TGTGCCAGACCGGGGACTACCTTCGTCTGGGAGCAGTACTTC.